Following are 9 T cell receptor beta chains from one sample sequenced in a study of PD-1 blockade in classical Hodgkin lymphoma. TCRdb's table, derived via immunoSEQ multiplex PCR, lists solely in-frame clones and lacks some. This table holds some 30,000 clones, roughly 70% found once. After autologous stem cell transplantation all patients relapsed, and prior brentuximab vedotin exposure differed between cohorts. Sequencing used peripheral blood mononuclear cells (PBMCs), obtained before the second cycle of nivolumab. These TCRs come from a human donor with classical Hodgkin lymphoma.

This clone has only one observation. V and J are TRBV6-1 and TRBJ1-5, with a tentative D call TRBD1 (5 bases). There are 13 residues in the CDR3. V lost 5 bases and J 3 bases, leaving 8 bases between the germline ends. The germline V gene has CDR1 MNHNS and CDR2 SASEGT. The CDR3 DNA reads as TGTGCCAGCAGTACAGGTTACAATCAGCCCCAGCATTTT. Amino acids: CASSTGYNQPQHF.

The rearrangement links TRBV15 to TRBJ1-5, with D hard to call. CDR1 is LNHNV, CDR2 YYDKDF, per germline (reference sequence). Between the trimmed V and J ends, which lost 3 bases and 3 bases, there was a span of 9 bases. This CDR3 is 14 amino acids long. CDR3 region: CATSRFRNNQPQHF. For the CDR3, the DNA is TGTGCCACCAGCAGGTTTAGGAACAATCAGCCCCAGCATTTT. The whole variable domain, remainder taken from reference TRBV15 and TRBJ1-5, is DAMVIQNPRYQVTQFGKPVTLSCSQTLNHNVMYWYQQKSSQAPKLLFHYYDKDFNNEADTPDNFQSRRPNTSFCFLDIRSPGLGDTAMYLCATSRFRNNQPQHFGDGTRLSIL.

The rearrangement links TRBV19 to TRBJ1-1, with 7 positions matching TRBD1. Per germline, CDR1 LNHDA and CDR2 SQIVND (reference sequence). The CDR3 totals 14 residues. J was trimmed by 3 bases and V by 3 bases; bases with no gene match: 4. The CDR3 is CASSIGTDYTEAFF. CDR3 bases: TGTGCCAGTAGTATCGGGACAGATTACACTGAAGCTTTCTTT.

The chain employs TRBV9 and TRBJ1-2, with D hard to call. V was cut by 4 bases and J by 3 bases, with 10 bases left in between. CDR1 is SGDLS, CDR2 YYNGEE, per germline. The CDR3 extends over 13 amino acids. The CDR3: CASSPDNHYGYTF. CDR3 sequence (DNA): TGTGCCAGCAGCCCTGACAACCACTATGGCTACACCTTC.

The rearrangement uses TRBV9 and TRBJ1-1, with D unresolved. Germline CDR1 and CDR2: SGDLS and YYNGEE. V lost 0 bases, J lost 2 bases, and 11 bases lay in between. CDR3 length: 15 residues. The CDR3 is CASSVGLGVNTEAFF. DNA for the CDR3: TGTGCCAGCAGCGTAGGGTTGGGCGTCAACACTGAAGCTTTCTTT.

The chain is built from TRBV6-5 and TRBJ1-6; D not certain. Germline values: CDR1 MNHEY, CDR2 SVGAGI. CDR3 length: 12 residues. The V and J ends lost 11 bases and 5 bases respectively, with 10 bases between them. The CDR3 DNA reads TGTGCCGCTAGACAAAATAATTCACCCCTCCACTTT. Protein sequence: CAARQNNSPLHF.

This clone was recorded only once. The sample holds other DNA sequences that translate to the same CDR3. The chain recombines TRBV30 with TRBJ1-5, with 8 bases fitting TRBD1. CDR3 length: 14 amino acids. The V and J ends lost 2 bases and 7 bases, in that order; junction bases with no gene match: 7. In germline, CDR1 is GTSNPN, CDR2 SVGIG (reference sequence). CDR3 in DNA: TGTGCCTGGAGTTCGGACAGGGTCCGACAGCCCCAGCATTTT. Its translation: CAWSSDRVRQPQHF.

There are a few counts of this clone. The CDR3 does not close with the conserved phenylalanine or tryptophan, likely indicating a read error. The limits of the CDR3 on the DNA are not certain, so only TCRdb's listed CDR3 is given. The gene calls are TRBV18 and TRBJ2-7; the table's D call, TRBD1, has no DNA check behind it. The CDR3 comprises 9 residues, both ends counted. CDR1 and CDR2 from the germline V gene are KGHSH and LQKENI. CDR3: CASSPPTGI.

This chain connects TRBV4-3 to TRBJ2-1, with 8 bases that match TRBD2. V lost 0 bases and J lost 1; bases outside the gene matches: 8. The CDR3 consists of 18 residues. Germline V gene sequence: CDR1 LGHNA, CDR2 YSLEER. As DNA, the CDR3 is TGCGCCAGCAGCCAAGATTTTACGGGGGGGGCATCCTACAATGAGCAGTTCTTC. It codes for CASSQDFTGGASYNEQFF.